These 15 T cell receptor beta chains share one sample of origin, sequenced in a study of CXCR3-negative and CXCR3-positive naive CD8 T cells. 5' RACE that incorporated UMI labels was used to prepare the TRB cDNA libraries. One entry per CDR3 protein, without DNA, is what TCRdb gives after re-calling the 5' RACE reads. The specimen's table records 120,000 or so distinct CDR3 sequences. Regarding the study as a whole: CXCR3-positive naive cells carried more hydrophobic TRB CDR3s than CXCR3-negative naive cells did.

Their target antigens are unknown. The source material was naive CXCR3+ CD8+ T cells from blood. Subset meaning: CD45RO-CCR7+CD27+CD95- naive CD8+ T cells expressing CXCR3 (TNR3+). The receptors derive from a human donor in good health. Some clones in this sample may be carry-over from other donors' samples.

The V and J genes are TRBV11-2 and TRBJ2-2; as DNA is missing, the TRBD1 call by TCRdb cannot be tested. The germline V gene encodes CDR1 SGHAT and CDR2 FQNNGV. This CDR3 is built from 17 residues. The CDR3 sequence is CASSLGAGQGVAGELFF.

The chain couples TRBV24-1 to TRBJ2-7. The germline gives CDR1 KGHDR, CDR2 SFDVKD. This CDR3 comprises 13 residues. The chain's CDR3 is CATSDLLTGEQYF.

The chain recombines TRBV30 with TRBJ2-1; TCRdb reports TRBD1, a call that lacks DNA to check it against. The CDR3 is 12 amino acids. The germline gives CDR1 GTSNPN, CDR2 SVGIG (reference sequence). CDR3 amino acids: CAWGTGGSEQFF.

The rearrangement joins TRBV29-1 to TRBJ1-2. Germline V lookup: CDR1 SQVTM, CDR2 ANQGSEA. The CDR3 sequence is 15 residues long. The CDR3 is CSVDSDRALPYGYTF.

The chain recombines TRBV28 with TRBJ1-5. The CDR3 extends over 17 amino acids. Germline CDR1 and CDR2: MDHEN and SYDVKM. The CDR3 loop reads CASSLLPATAGDQPQHF.

The chain joins TRBV21-1 to TRBJ2-3; TCRdb's D call, TRBD1, is unchecked because there is no DNA. TRBV21-1 is termed a pseudogene. This CDR3 is built from 21 residues. The CDR3 loop is CASSKGWVPFPSPRATDTQYF.

The rearrangement links TRBV6-5 to TRBJ2-3; TCRdb returns TRBD1, unconfirmable since there is no DNA. There are 17 residues in the CDR3. The germline V gene encodes CDR1 MNHEY and CDR2 SVGAGI. Here the CDR3 reads CASSYSIVEGATDTQYF.

The V and J genes are TRBV20-1 and TRBJ1-1; the TCRdb call, TRBD1, lacks DNA for checking. Germline V lookup: CDR1 DFQATT, CDR2 SNEGSKA (reference sequence). The CDR3 has 16 residues. This chain's CDR3 is CSARDSMAGDGREAFF.

The rearrangement links TRBV19 to TRBJ2-2; there is no DNA to check the TCRdb D call of TRBD1. Per the germline V gene, CDR1 is LNHDA and CDR2 is SQIVND (reference sequence). CDR3 length equals 14 residues. The CDR3 region is CATLGGPKTGELFF.

The V call is TRBV15, the J call TRBJ2-1; TCRdb indicates TRBD1, and absent DNA this call remains unverified. Germline lookup yields CDR1 LNHNV and CDR2 YYDKDF (reference sequence). The CDR3 spans 15 residues. This chain's CDR3 is CATGVDRASYNEQFF.

The rearrangement links TRBV10-3 to TRBJ2-7; the TCRdb call, TRBD2, lacks DNA for checking. This CDR3 is built from 13 residues. Germline lookup yields CDR1 ENHRY and CDR2 SYGVKD. The CDR3 spells CAIHGTSGDEQYF.

This rearrangement joins TRBV5-6 to TRBJ1-1. The CDR3 loop spans 14 amino acids. Germline assignment: CDR1 SGHDT and CDR2 YYEEEE. This CDR3 is CASSLEDLETEAFF.

V is TRBV29-1 and J is TRBJ2-7; the TRBD1 assignment by TCRdb is unverifiable without DNA. The CDR3 contains 14 residues. Germline V CDR1 and CDR2: SQVTM, ANQGSEA. This CDR3 reads CSVAYETGAYEQYF.

The chain employs TRBV20-1 and TRBJ2-2; TCRdb selects TRBD1, and the lack of DNA leaves this call unchecked. CDR3 size: 14 residues. The germline V gene has CDR1 DFQATT and CDR2 SNEGSKA (reference sequence). The chain's CDR3 is CSVRRQGDTGELFF.

The V gene is TRBV6-5, the J gene TRBJ2-1. The CDR3 runs to 15 residues. The germline V gene encodes CDR1 MNHEY and CDR2 SVGAGI. The CDR3 spells CASSYSQATYNEQFF.